These 28 T cell receptor beta chains came from one sample sequenced in a study of early T cells in non-severe SARS-CoV-2 infection. TCRdb reprocessed the 5' RACE reads via MiXCR and lists one record per CDR3 protein. The data contain about 80,000 distinct CDR3 sequences, 15% to 20% of them singletons. Material: whole blood. These receptors were obtained from an adult who was a healthcare worker with PCR-confirmed SARS-CoV-2 infection or an uninfected control (not recorded which).

In its sample, this clonotype was seen a few times. This rearrangement joins TRBV7-9 to TRBJ2-1, with 7 bases that match TRBD1. This CDR3 contains 15 residues. CDR1 is SEHNR and CDR2 is FQNEAQ in the germline V gene (reference sequence). Trimming removed 4 bases from V and 9 bases from J; junction bases left unmatched: 12. The CDR3 region has the DNA TGTGCCAGCAGCTCCCAGACAGGGATGGGGCGTGAGCAGTTCTTC. Translating gives CASSSQTGMGREQFF.

This clonotype was detected only a few times. J is TRBJ2-7 and V is TRBV12-3 or TRBV12-4; D is perhaps TRBD1 or TRBD2 (5 bases each). V was clipped by 6 bases and J by 6 bases, with 15 bases between them. This CDR3 region has 13 residues. DNA of the CDR3: TGTGCCAGCAGGGGGGTCGGGGTCTCCGAGCAGTACTTC. Translated, it gives CASRGVGVSEQYF.

V gene TRBV18 combines with J gene TRBJ2-3; the match to TRBD2 covers 7 bases. The CDR3 is made up of 15 amino acids. Germline CDR1 reads KGHSH; CDR2 reads LQKENI. The trim removed 3 bases at V and 1 base at J, leaving 4 bases unmatched. The chain's CDR3 is CASSPRGGGTDTQYF. The CDR3 nucleotides read TGTGCCAGCTCACCTCGTGGGGGGGGCACAGATACGCAGTATTTT.

In this sample, this clonotype turned up many times. The chain couples TRBV5-1 to TRBJ2-7; D not resolved. Trimming cost V 0 bases and J 0 bases, with 10 bases left between them. The CDR3 extends over 15 amino acids. Germline V lookup: CDR1 SGHRS, CDR2 YFSETQ. The CDR3 region has the DNA TGCGCCAGCAGCTTGGCCAGCGCGAGCTCCTACGAGCAGTACTTC. Amino acid sequence: CASSLASASSYEQYF. Full variable domain (missing parts from reference TRBV5-1 and TRBJ2-7): KAGVTQTPRYLIKTRGQQVTLSCSPISGHRSVSWYQQTPGQGLQFLFEYFSETQRNKGNFPGRFSGRQFSNSRSEMNVSTLELGDSALYLCASSLASASSYEQYFGPGTRLTVT.

The table lists this clonotype with a few counts. The J gene is TRBJ2-1, the V gene TRBV7-9; 7 nucleotides match TRBD2. The CDR3 extends over 14 amino acids. Unmatched junction bases numbered 11, after V lost 10 bases and J lost 5 bases. Germline lookup yields CDR1 SEHNR and CDR2 FQNEAQ (reference sequence). The CDR3 nucleotides are TGTGCCACCCCTGGGCCAGCGGGGAACAATGAGCAGTTCTTC. It translates to CATPGPAGNNEQFF. Full variable domain (remainder filled in from reference TRBV7-9 and TRBJ2-1): DTGVSQNPRHKITKRGQNVTFRCDPISEHNRLYWYRQTLGQGPEFLTYFQNEAQLEKSRLLSDRFSAERPKGSFSTLEIQRTEQGDSAMYLCATPGPAGNNEQFFGPGTRLTVL.

The chain has TRBV18 and TRBJ1-1; D gene uncertain. CDR1 KGHSH and CDR2 LQKENI come from the germline V gene. The CDR3 runs to 13 residues. The germline V and J ends were trimmed by 3 bases and 7 bases, with 12 bases remaining between them. The chain's CDR3 is CASSPTSAHEAFF. The DNA for the CDR3 is TGTGCCAGCTCACCTACAAGCGCCCATGAAGCTTTCTTT. Full variable domain (outside the CDR3, taken from reference TRBV18 and TRBJ1-1): NAGVMQNPRHLVRRRGQEARLRCSPMKGHSHVYWYRQLPEEGLKFMVYLQKENIIDESGMPKERFSAEFPKEGPSILRIQQVVRGDSAAYFCASSPTSAHEAFFGQGTRLTVV.

The J gene is TRBJ1-5, the V gene TRBV12-3 or TRBV12-4; D is possibly TRBD1 (6 bases). V was cut by 6 bases and J by 6 bases, with 12 bases left in between. The CDR3 totals 13 residues. This CDR3 is CASRPGGGQPQHF. The CDR3 nucleotides are TGTGCCAGCAGGCCGGGGGGCGGTCAGCCCCAGCATTTT.

The chain is built from TRBV6-2 or TRBV6-3 and TRBJ1-6; no firm D call. The V gene's germline CDR1 is MNHEY and CDR2 SVGEGT. The CDR3 consists of 10 residues. V was cut by 6 bases and J by 17 bases, with 11 bases left in between. CDR3 DNA sequence: TGTGCCAGCAGCAGGACCGGAATCCACTTT. Amino acids: CASSRTGIHF.

This clonotype appeared a few times. This chain connects TRBV1 to TRBJ2-1; the D segment call TRBD1 is taken from the table without a DNA check. TRBV1 is a listed pseudogene. There are 15 residues in the CDR3. CDR3 region: CTSPPGGGIYNEQFF. DNA for the CDR3: TGCACCAGCCCCCCCGGAGGGGGAATCTACAATGAGCAGTTCTTC.

The genes are TRBV10-2 and TRBJ2-7; D tentatively reads TRBD1 or TRBD2 (5 bases each). The CDR3 spans 16 residues. V lost 6 bases and J 5 bases, leaving 23 bases between the germline ends. CDR1 WSHSY and CDR2 SAAADI come from the germline V gene. The CDR3 coding sequence is TGCGCCAGCAGGTCCCACCGGGGCCCAGGAAAACACGAGCAGTACTTC. Amino acids: CASRSHRGPGKHEQYF.

This clonotype was counted a single time. V gene TRBV20-1 combines with J gene TRBJ2-3, with D hard to call. Germline V gene data show CDR1 as DFQATT and CDR2 as SNEGSKA (reference sequence). Trimming took off 1 base at V and 2 bases at J, with 13 bases between the two ends. CDR3 length: 15 residues. CDR3 region: CSARVVRKNTDTQYF. In DNA form, the CDR3 reads TGCAGTGCTAGAGTTGTACGCAAAAACACAGATACGCAGTATTTT.

V usage is TRBV15 and J usage is TRBJ1-2; D unclear. This CDR3 is built from 15 residues. Per germline, CDR1 LNHNV and CDR2 YYDKDF (reference sequence). V gave up 5 bases and J gave up 2 bases, with 15 bases separating them. CDR3 in DNA: TGTGCCACCAGCCCGAGTTTTAGTGCCAACTATGGCTACACCTTC. Amino acids: CATSPSFSANYGYTF.

V and J are TRBV10-1 and TRBJ2-1; a possible D gene is TRBD1 (5 bases). CDR1 and CDR2 (germline): WNHNN, SYGVQD (reference sequence). The CDR3 runs 12 residues. Between the trimmed V and J ends, which lost 3 bases and 10 bases, there was a span of 10 bases. The CDR3 spells CASSDGRVEQFF. The CDR3, as DNA: TGCGCCAGCAGTGATGGCAGGGTCGAGCAGTTCTTC.

The V gene is TRBV6-5, the J gene TRBJ2-7; possible D gene TRBD1, 5 bases. The V gene lost 0 bases and the J gene lost 4 bases, with 13 bases spanning the gap. Germline V CDR1 and CDR2: MNHEY, SVGAGI. This CDR3 has 15 residues. CDR3 protein: CASSYSGRDSYEQYF. The CDR3 DNA reads as TGTGCCAGCAGTTACTCTGGCAGGGATAGTTACGAGCAGTACTTC.

The chain couples TRBV20-1 to TRBJ2-7; D not resolved. This CDR3 has 16 residues. The V gene's germline CDR1 is DFQATT and CDR2 SNEGSKA (reference sequence). Deletions cut 6 bases from V and 7 bases from J, with 28 bases between. The CDR3 here is CSARGWVLPASGEQYF. The CDR3 region has the DNA TGCAGTGCACGTGGCTGGGTATTGCCAGCCAGTGGGGAGCAGTACTTC.

The V gene is TRBV27, the J gene TRBJ2-1; D ambiguous. CDR1 is MNHEY and CDR2 is SMNVEV in the germline V gene (reference sequence). Trimming shortened V by 3 bases and J by 9 bases, and 12 bases separated the two germline ends. This CDR3 spans 13 amino acids. CDR3 region: CASSLVERSEQFF. Here the CDR3 DNA reads TGTGCCAGCAGTTTGGTCGAGCGCAGTGAGCAGTTCTTC.

This clonotype was seen at least ten times. The chain employs TRBV19 and TRBJ1-5; 7 bases align to TRBD1. This CDR3 region has 17 residues. Trimming removed 10 bases from V and 0 bases from J; junction bases left unmatched: 15. The germline V gene has CDR1 LNHDA and CDR2 SQIVND (reference sequence). The CDR3 DNA reads TGTGCCAACCTTTGCCGGGGACAGTCCGATAGCAATCAGCCCCAGCATTTT. Translated, it gives CANLCRGQSDSNQPQHF.

This chain uses TRBV2 with TRBJ2-3; TRBD2 matches 9 bases. The germline CDR1 and CDR2 sequences are SNHLY and FYNNEI. The length of the CDR3 is 16 residues. J lost 4 bases, V lost 6 bases, and 11 bases had no gene match. CDR3 sequence (DNA): TGTGCCAGCAGAACAGCTGGAGCGGGAGGATCAGATACGCAGTATTTT. Residues: CASRTAGAGGSDTQYF.

This clonotype has at least ten counts. The chain combines TRBV7-6 with TRBJ1-5, with 7 bases lining up with TRBD1. The CDR3 is made up of 15 amino acids. The germline V gene has CDR1 SGHVS and CDR2 FNYEAQ. With V trimmed by 5 bases and J by 8 bases, 12 bases remained unmatched. For the CDR3, the DNA is TGTGCCAGCAGCCCTTGGGGACAGCCCCGAGAGCCCCAGCATTTT. Its protein product is CASSPWGQPREPQHF.

At least ten counts were recorded for this clonotype. The chain's CDR3 is CASSLERVSYEQYF. CDR3 nucleotide sequence: TGTGCCAGCAGCTTAGAGCGGGTCTCCTACGAGCAGTACTTC. The genes are TRBV11-3 and TRBJ2-7; tentative D call: TRBD2 (5 bases). Per germline, CDR1 SGHNT and CDR2 YENEEA. V was trimmed by 0 bases and J by 0 bases, leaving 6 bases between them. The CDR3 loop spans 14 amino acids.

This clonotype was picked up a small number of times. The chain employs TRBV30 and TRBJ1-1; D is undetermined. This CDR3 spans 13 amino acids. Germline V gives CDR1 GTSNPN, CDR2 SVGIG (reference sequence). Trimming shortened V by 3 bases and J by 0 bases, and 8 bases separated the two germline ends. The CDR3 is CAWSSHLNTEAFF. The CDR3 DNA sequence: TGTGCCTGGAGCAGTCACCTGAACACTGAAGCTTTCTTT.

This chain joins TRBV14 and TRBJ1-2; D not certain. The CDR3 extends over 13 amino acids. Trimming stripped 8 bases from V and 8 bases from J, with 18 bases between. Germline CDR1 SGHDN, CDR2 FVKESK. The CDR3 reads CASRTAAGSGYTF. The CDR3 DNA follows: TGTGCCAGCCGGACGGCAGCCGGGAGCGGCTACACCTTC.

This chain connects TRBV9 to TRBJ2-7, with TRBD2 matching over 8 bases. There are 14 residues in the CDR3. CDR1 is SGDLS and CDR2 is YYNGEE in the germline V gene. V dropped 4 bases and J dropped 4; count of bases not matched to a gene: 7. This CDR3 is CASSIAGTSYEQYF. The CDR3 DNA follows: TGTGCCAGCAGCATTGCCGGGACTAGTTACGAGCAGTACTTC.

The chain uses TRBV19 and TRBJ2-2; D is undetermined. The CDR3 is 12 amino acids. Germline CDR1 is LNHDA and CDR2 is SQIVND (reference sequence). Here the CDR3 DNA reads TGTGCTTCATACAGAAACACCGGGGAGCTGTTTTTT. Translation: CASYRNTGELFF.

The rearrangement joins TRBV18 to TRBJ2-7, with D tentatively TRBD2 (5 bases). From germline, CDR1 is KGHSH and CDR2 LQKENI. The CDR3 length is 16 residues. V shed 4 bases and J shed 0 bases, with 16 bases lying between them. CDR3 nucleotides: TGTGCCAGCTCACTCCTCAGCGGAGGAAGCTCCTACGAGCAGTACTTC. Its translation: CASSLLSGGSSYEQYF.

This clonotype was observed many times. The CDR3 DNA reads TGTGCCAGCAGTAAAAGTGGAGACACTGAAGCTTTCTTT. Translated, it gives CASSKSGDTEAFF. J is TRBJ1-1 and V is TRBV27, with D uncertain. Trimming removed 5 bases at V and 3 bases at J, with 10 bases between. The CDR3 is made up of 13 amino acids. Germline CDR1 is MNHEY and CDR2 is SMNVEV (reference sequence).

The chain is built from TRBV6-1 and TRBJ1-2, with TRBD1 matching 7 bases. Per germline, CDR1 MNHNS and CDR2 SASEGT. This CDR3 spans 13 amino acids. J lost 9 bases, V lost 3 bases, and 7 bases had no gene match. As DNA, the CDR3 is TGTGCCAGCAGTGACTCGACAGGGATACGCTACACCTTC. This encodes CASSDSTGIRYTF.

The V call is TRBV7-2, the J call TRBJ2-2; 10 bases align to TRBD2. Germline lookup yields CDR1 SGHTA and CDR2 FQGNSA. The trim removed 6 bases at V and 3 bases at J, leaving 7 bases unmatched. This CDR3 spans 16 amino acids. CDR3 coding DNA: TGTGCCAGCAGGAGCGGGGGGGCCTCGTACACCGGGGAGCTGTTTTTT. Its translation is CASRSGGASYTGELFF.